This TCR beta chain emerged from a study of tumor-infiltrating lymphocytes in primary liver carcinoma. Study at large: The study included patients who were men and women aged 30 to 69 years. Study-wide results and limits: Tumor region pairs showed greater overlap than either tumor-adjacent or tumor-blood pairs did. The 250 largest clones made up significantly more of tumor than blood repertoires (p = 0.039).

As for this clonotype: Its antigen remains unknown. Relative to the germline gene, one junction end is altered; a read error may explain this.

CDR1 is PRHDT, CDR2 FYEKMQ, per germline (reference sequence). The CDR3 consists of 16 residues. The template, 500 ng total RNA, yielded TCR beta cDNA made with a constant-region primer. The TCR beta library was amplified through three nested multiplex PCR rounds in a modified ARM-PCR procedure. Use of TRBV1-TRBV30 forward primers with a C-beta reverse primer characterized the first two PCR rounds, which lasted about 10 cycles each. TCRdb called the multiplex PCR reads again in MiXCR, with one record for every CDR3 protein. This table has roughly 330,000 distinct CDR3 sequences, approximately 64% appearing once. Both blood RNA, taken from unsorted whole blood, and germline DNA were extracted. Collected before surgery were roughly 4 milliliters of peripheral blood.

The chain employs TRBV13 and TRBJ1-6, with 8 bases fitting TRBD1. The sequence was collected from a man aged 40-49 years with primary liver carcinoma and hepatitis B virus infection. What was sequenced was peripheral blood. The CDR3 sequence: CASSSSRGRWNLPLHF. CDR3 DNA sequence: TGTGCCAGCAGCTCCTCCAGGGGGCGCTGGAATTTACCCCTCCACTTT.